The rows below give T cell receptor beta chains drawn from one sample of a study of blood T cell repertoires in COVID-19. Repertoires were generated with immunoSEQ multiplex PCR, while TCRdb's copy carries only in-frame clones and drops some. The table includes about 330,000 clones, about 90% detected once. Specimen: PBMCs or T cells enriched from blood (not recorded which). The receptors stem from a woman between 25 and 40 years old who had recovered from COVID-19. Both conserved end residues are part of each CDR3. Fields, in order: J gene, clone size, V gene, D gene, CDR3 DNA, CDR3 protein. The D gene is left open where the match is weak. The size entry is marked missing in some rows and otherwise reads once, few, many or a size class.

j_gene: TRBJ1-2
abundance: few
v_gene: TRBV12-3/TRBV12-4
d_gene: -
CDR3nt: TGTGCCAGCAGTCAGATGGGGGGATATGGCTACACCTTC
CDR3aa: CASSQMGGYGYTF

j_gene: TRBJ1-4
abundance: -
v_gene: TRBV25-1
d_gene: TRBD1
CDR3nt: TGTGCCGGTTCAGACAGGGTGTATGAAAAACTGTTTTTT
CDR3aa: CAGSDRVYEKLFF

j_gene: TRBJ1-1
abundance: -
v_gene: TRBV12-3/TRBV12-4
d_gene: TRBD1
CDR3nt: TGTGCCAGCAGTATAACAGGGGTCACTGAAGCTTTCTTT
CDR3aa: CASSITGVTEAFF

j_gene: TRBJ2-1
abundance: -
v_gene: TRBV5-6
d_gene: TRBD1
CDR3nt: TGTGCCAGCAGCCGTGACAGGGGGGCTTACAATGAGCAGTTCTTC
CDR3aa: CASSRDRGAYNEQFF

j_gene: TRBJ2-1
abundance: -
v_gene: TRBV18
d_gene: -
CDR3nt: TGTGCCAGCTCACCTTTAACGGGGGAAGAGTCTTATGAGCAGTTCTTC
CDR3aa: CASSPLTGEESYEQFF

j_gene: TRBJ2-7
abundance: -
v_gene: TRBV5-1
d_gene: TRBD1
CDR3nt: TGCGCCAGCAGCAAGACAGGGTACGAGCAGTACTTC
CDR3aa: CASSKTGYEQYF

j_gene: TRBJ1-6
abundance: -
v_gene: TRBV4-1
d_gene: TRBD1
CDR3nt: TGCGCCAGCAGTCAGGGGGGAAATTCACCCCTCCACTTT
CDR3aa: CASSQGGNSPLHF

j_gene: TRBJ2-5
abundance: few
v_gene: TRBV7-2
d_gene: TRBD1
CDR3nt: TGTGCCAGCAGGCAAAGGGGACAGGGTGAGACCCAGTACTTC
CDR3aa: CASRQRGQGETQYF

j_gene: TRBJ2-1
abundance: few
v_gene: TRBV7-9
d_gene: -
CDR3nt: TGTGCCAGCAGCCCCGGTCAGCGAGATATCTCTGAGCAGTTCTTC
CDR3aa: CASSPGQRDISEQFF

j_gene: TRBJ2-7
abundance: -
v_gene: TRBV10-3
d_gene: TRBD2
CDR3nt: TGTGCCATCAGTGAGTCGAGTCTAGCGGGGGGGCCCGAGCAGTACTTC
CDR3aa: CAISESSLAGGPEQYF

j_gene: TRBJ1-2
abundance: -
v_gene: TRBV19
d_gene: TRBD1
CDR3nt: TGTGCCAGTAGTCATGAGGGGGCTCCTAACTATGGCTACACCTTC
CDR3aa: CASSHEGAPNYGYTF

j_gene: TRBJ2-4
abundance: -
v_gene: TRBV12-3/TRBV12-4
d_gene: -
CDR3nt: TGTGCCAGCAGTGCCTCGGGGAAAAACATTCAGTACTTC
CDR3aa: CASSASGKNIQYF

j_gene: TRBJ1-3
abundance: -
v_gene: TRBV10-1
d_gene: -
CDR3nt: TGCGCCAGCAGCCCCATTACAGGGATAAGAAACACCATATATTTT
CDR3aa: CASSPITGIRNTIYF

j_gene: TRBJ2-5
abundance: -
v_gene: TRBV15
d_gene: TRBD1
CDR3nt: TGTGCCACCAGCAGCGGACAGGGACCCCAAGAGACCCAGTACTTC
CDR3aa: CATSSGQGPQETQYF

j_gene: TRBJ1-5
abundance: -
v_gene: TRBV18
d_gene: TRBD1
CDR3nt: TGTGCCAGCTCACCAGGGGCAGGGGGAGATTTCAATCAGCCCCAGCATTTT
CDR3aa: CASSPGAGGDFNQPQHF

j_gene: TRBJ2-7
abundance: -
v_gene: TRBV11-3
d_gene: TRBD2
CDR3nt: TGTGCCAGCAGCCGTAGCGGGGTTGACGAGCAGTACTTC
CDR3aa: CASSRSGVDEQYF

j_gene: TRBJ2-1
abundance: once
v_gene: TRBV7-2
d_gene: TRBD2
CDR3nt: TGTGCCAGCGCCAATAGCGGGGGATCCTACAATGAGCAGTTCTTC
CDR3aa: CASANSGGSYNEQFF

j_gene: TRBJ2-2
abundance: -
v_gene: TRBV11-3
d_gene: -
CDR3nt: TGTGCCAGCAGCTTGGAGACCGGGGAGCTGTTTTTT
CDR3aa: CASSLETGELFF

j_gene: TRBJ2-7
abundance: once
v_gene: TRBV7-7
d_gene: -
CDR3nt: TGTGCCAGCAGCCCGGGAGCCGGCGAGCAGTACTTC
CDR3aa: CASSPGAGEQYF

j_gene: TRBJ1-2
abundance: -
v_gene: TRBV28
d_gene: TRBD1
CDR3nt: TGTGCCAGCAGTTTGGGGACAGGTAGCTATGGCTACACCTTC
CDR3aa: CASSLGTGSYGYTF

j_gene: TRBJ2-3
abundance: -
v_gene: TRBV7-2
d_gene: -
CDR3nt: TGTGCCAGCAGCATGGGACACTACACAGATACGCAGTATTTT
CDR3aa: CASSMGHYTDTQYF

j_gene: TRBJ1-5
abundance: -
v_gene: TRBV3-1/TRBV3-2
d_gene: -
CDR3nt: TGTGCCAGCAGCCAAGATACCGGGGGTCAGCCCCAGCATTTT
CDR3aa: CASSQDTGGQPQHF

j_gene: TRBJ1-1
abundance: -
v_gene: TRBV5-8
d_gene: -
CDR3nt: TGTGCCAGCAGCTTGCAGGGGTTCGGGGCGAGGAACACTGAAGCTTTCTTT
CDR3aa: CASSLQGFGARNTEAFF

j_gene: TRBJ2-7
abundance: -
v_gene: TRBV7-8
d_gene: TRBD1
CDR3nt: TGTGCCAGCAGCTTAGGGTGGACAGGGGGCTACGAGCAGTACTTC
CDR3aa: CASSLGWTGGYEQYF

j_gene: TRBJ2-7
abundance: -
v_gene: TRBV6-2/TRBV6-3
d_gene: -
CDR3nt: TGTGCCAGCAGTTACTGGAGTTCCTCCTACGAGCAGTACTTC
CDR3aa: CASSYWSSSYEQYF

j_gene: TRBJ2-3
abundance: -
v_gene: TRBV11-2
d_gene: -
CDR3nt: TGTGCCAGCAGCCTTGGGGACAAGACCACAGATACGCAGTATTTT
CDR3aa: CASSLGDKTTDTQYF

j_gene: TRBJ2-2
abundance: once
v_gene: TRBV4-1
d_gene: -
CDR3nt: TGCGCCAGCAGCCAAGAGGGATTTGCGGGACCGAACACCGGGGAGCTGTTTTTT
CDR3aa: CASSQEGFAGPNTGELFF

j_gene: TRBJ1-2
abundance: -
v_gene: TRBV28
d_gene: -
CDR3nt: TGTGCCAGCACCGCGGGCATTTGGGGAAACTATGGCTACACCTTC
CDR3aa: CASTAGIWGNYGYTF

j_gene: TRBJ1-4
abundance: -
v_gene: TRBV21-1
d_gene: -
CDR3nt: TGTGCCAGCAGCAAGCGGCAGCTCCCCCCCACTAATGAAAAACTGTTTTTT
CDR3aa: CASSKRQLPPTNEKLFF